This T cell receptor beta chain was sequenced for a study of shared clonotypes between healthy human individuals. Note on this clone: As yet, its antigen is unknown. The same CDR3 is also encoded by other DNA sequences in this sample.

V lost 3 bases to trimming and J lost 0 bases, with 6 bases between them. Germline CDR1 SQVTM, CDR2 ANQGSEA. The CDR3 runs 13 residues. Generated by immunoSEQ multiplex PCR, the TCRdb table keeps only in-frame clones and is missing some. The sample records 2,500,000 or so clones, 80% to 95% being singletons. Study-wide findings and caveats: Compared with memory subsets, naive subsets generally had larger estimated richness.

The sequenced sample was naive CD4+ T cells from PBMCs. Subset meaning: CD45RA+ positively selected. The source is a man aged 18 to 30 in good health. Some clones in this sample may be carry-over from other donors' samples. This chain uses TRBV29-1 with TRBJ2-4; D remains ambiguous. Written as DNA, the CDR3 is TGCAGCGTTGAGGGCCAAGCCAAAAACATTCAGTACTTC. It yields the protein CSVEGQAKNIQYF.